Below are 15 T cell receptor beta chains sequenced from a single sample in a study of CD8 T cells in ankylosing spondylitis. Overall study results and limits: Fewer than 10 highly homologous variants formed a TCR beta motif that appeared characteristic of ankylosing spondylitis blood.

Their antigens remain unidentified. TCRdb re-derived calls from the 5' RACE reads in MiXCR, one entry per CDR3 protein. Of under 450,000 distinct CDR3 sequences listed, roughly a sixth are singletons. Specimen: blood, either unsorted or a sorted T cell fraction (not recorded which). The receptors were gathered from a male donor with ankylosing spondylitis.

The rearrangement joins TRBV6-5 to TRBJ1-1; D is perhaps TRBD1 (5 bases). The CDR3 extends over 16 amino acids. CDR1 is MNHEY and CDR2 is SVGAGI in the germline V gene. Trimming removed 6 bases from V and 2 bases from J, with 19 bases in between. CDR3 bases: TGTGCCAGCAGATCTACGAGCAGGGCCGGAAACACTGAAGCTTTCTTT. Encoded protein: CASRSTSRAGNTEAFF.

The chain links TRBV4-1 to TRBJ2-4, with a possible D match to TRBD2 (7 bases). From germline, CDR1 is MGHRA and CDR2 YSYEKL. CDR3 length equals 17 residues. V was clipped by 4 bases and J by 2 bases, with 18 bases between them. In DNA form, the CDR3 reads TGCGCCAGCAGCCCGAGGGAGGGGGGCGGTTCCAAAAACATTCAGTACTTC. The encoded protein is CASSPREGGGSKNIQYF.

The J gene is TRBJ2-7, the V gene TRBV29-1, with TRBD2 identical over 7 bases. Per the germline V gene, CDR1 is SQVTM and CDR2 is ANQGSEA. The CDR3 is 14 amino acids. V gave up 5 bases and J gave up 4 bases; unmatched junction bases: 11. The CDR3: CSVLLGGSMYEQYF. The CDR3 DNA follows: TGCAGCGTTTTACTTGGCGGGAGCATGTACGAGCAGTACTTC.

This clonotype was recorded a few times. The CDR3 sequence: CASSLGRGYEQYF. The CDR3, as DNA: TGTGCCAGCAGCTTGGGACGAGGCTACGAGCAGTACTTC. This chain uses TRBV7-2 with TRBJ2-7, with D possibly being TRBD1 or TRBD2 (5 bases each). V lost 3 bases to trimming and J lost 3 bases, with 9 bases between them. Germline values: CDR1 SGHTA, CDR2 FQGNSA. CDR3 size: 13 residues.

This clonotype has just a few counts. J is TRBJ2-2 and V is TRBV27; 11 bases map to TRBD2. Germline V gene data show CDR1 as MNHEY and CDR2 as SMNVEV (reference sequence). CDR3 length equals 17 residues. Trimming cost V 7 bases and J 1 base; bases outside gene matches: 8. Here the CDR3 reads CASTPRGTSGNTGELFF. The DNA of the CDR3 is TGTGCCAGCACTCCCAGGGGGACTAGCGGGAACACCGGGGAGCTGTTTTTT.

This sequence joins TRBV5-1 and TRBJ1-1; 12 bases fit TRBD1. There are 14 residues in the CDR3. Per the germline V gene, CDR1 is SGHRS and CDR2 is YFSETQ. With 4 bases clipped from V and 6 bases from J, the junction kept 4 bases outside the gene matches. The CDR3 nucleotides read TGCGCCAGCAGCGAGGGACAGGGGGCATCTGAAGCTTTCTTT. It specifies CASSEGQGASEAFF.

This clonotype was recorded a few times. This CDR3 is CASSLEGPTGELFF. CDR3 bases: TGTGCCAGCAGCTTAGAGGGCCCCACCGGGGAGCTGTTTTTT. The chain uses TRBV11-2 and TRBJ2-2; D ambiguous. V dropped 0 bases and J dropped 4 bases, with 6 bases sitting between them. Germline CDR1 is SGHAT and CDR2 is FQNNGV. The CDR3 length is 14 residues.

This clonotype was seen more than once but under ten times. In DNA form, the CDR3 reads TGTGCCAGCAGCCCGGGACTACCAGCCCATGAGCAGTTCTTC. It specifies CASSPGLPAHEQFF. The V and J genes are TRBV7-8 and TRBJ2-1; TRBD2 aligns across 7 bases. The CDR3 is 14 residues long. Germline V gene sequence: CDR1 SGHVS, CDR2 FQNEAQ. After removal of 5 bases from V and 8 bases from J, the junction contained 9 bases not matched to a gene. Variable domain in full (rest from reference TRBV7-8 and TRBJ2-1): GAGVSQSPRYKVAKRGQDVALRCDPISGHVSLFWYQQALGQGPEFLTYFQNEAQLDKSGLPSDRFFAERPEGSVSTLKIQRTQQEDSAVYLCASSPGLPAHEQFFGPGTRLTVL.

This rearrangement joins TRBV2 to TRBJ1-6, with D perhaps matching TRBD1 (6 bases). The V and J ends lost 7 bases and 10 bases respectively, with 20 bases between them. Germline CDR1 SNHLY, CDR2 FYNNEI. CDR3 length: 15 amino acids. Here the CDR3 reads CASTGDTPGMSPLHF. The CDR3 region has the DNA TGTGCCAGCACCGGGGACACCCCGGGGATGTCACCCCTCCACTTT.

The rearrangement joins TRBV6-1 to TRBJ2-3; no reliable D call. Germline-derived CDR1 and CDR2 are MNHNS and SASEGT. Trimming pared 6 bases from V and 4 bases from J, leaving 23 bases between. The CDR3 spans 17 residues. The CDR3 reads CASRMGLVGFLSDTQYF. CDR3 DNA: TGTGCCAGCAGAATGGGCCTCGTAGGGTTTTTATCAGATACGCAGTATTTT.

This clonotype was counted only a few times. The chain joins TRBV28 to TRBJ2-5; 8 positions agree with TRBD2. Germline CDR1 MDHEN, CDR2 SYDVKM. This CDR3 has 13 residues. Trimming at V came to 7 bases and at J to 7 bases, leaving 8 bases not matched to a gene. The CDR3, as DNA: TGTGCCAGCACTACGGGGGGGGGACGGACCCAGTACTTC. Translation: CASTTGGGRTQYF.

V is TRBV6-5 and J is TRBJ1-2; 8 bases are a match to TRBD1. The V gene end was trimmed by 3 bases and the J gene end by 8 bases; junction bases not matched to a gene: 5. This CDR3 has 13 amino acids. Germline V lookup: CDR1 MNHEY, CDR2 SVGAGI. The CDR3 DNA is TGTGCCAGCAGTTATCGACAGGGGCTAGGCTACACCTTC. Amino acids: CASSYRQGLGYTF.

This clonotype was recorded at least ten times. This chain's CDR3 is CASSPENLIYGYTF. The CDR3, as DNA: TGTGCCAGCTCACCAGAGAACCTTATTTATGGCTACACCTTC. The chain links TRBV18 to TRBJ1-2; D ambiguous. The CDR3 consists of 14 residues. V gave up 2 bases and J gave up 5 bases, with 12 bases separating them. Germline V CDR1 and CDR2: KGHSH, LQKENI. Complete variable domain (other parts from reference TRBV18 and TRBJ1-2): NAGVMQNPRHLVRRRGQEARLRCSPMKGHSHVYWYRQLPEEGLKFMVYLQKENIIDESGMPKERFSAEFPKEGPSILRIQQVVRGDSAAYFCASSPENLIYGYTFGSGTRLTVV.

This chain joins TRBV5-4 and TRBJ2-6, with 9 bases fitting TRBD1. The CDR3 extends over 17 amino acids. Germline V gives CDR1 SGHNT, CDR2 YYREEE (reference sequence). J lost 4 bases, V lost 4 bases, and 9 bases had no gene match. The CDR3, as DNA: TGTGCCAGCAGCCTAGGACAGGGGACGGGAGGGGCCAACGTCCTGACTTTC. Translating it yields CASSLGQGTGGANVLTF.

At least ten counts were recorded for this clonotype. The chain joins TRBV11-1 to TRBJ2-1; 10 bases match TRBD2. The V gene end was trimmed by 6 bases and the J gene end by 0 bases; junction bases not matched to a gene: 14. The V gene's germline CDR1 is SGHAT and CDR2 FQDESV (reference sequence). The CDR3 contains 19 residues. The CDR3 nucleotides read TGTGCCAGCAGTACATGGCGCGTAGCGGGAGGCCCCTCCTACAATGAGCAGTTCTTC. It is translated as CASSTWRVAGGPSYNEQFF.